A single sample is the source of the 14 T cell receptor beta chains below, sequenced in a study of blood T cell repertoires in COVID-19 (dated by TCRdb to about 2020). The receptor library was made with the immunoSEQ multiplex PCR assay. The table was pulled from immuneACCESS by TCRdb, which kept in-frame rearrangements only. Such tables lose some clones; where checked, under half of the loss comes from unresolved V genes, and the rest has no known cause. This sample gives around 300,000 clones in total; roughly 89% of them show up just once. The ten largest clones take up 2.2% of the sample. The sequenced sample was peripheral blood. These receptors came from a man in his forties or fifties with acute or convalescent COVID-19.

This clone showed up just once. The genes are TRBV27 and TRBJ2-5; TRBD1 matches 7 bases. Trimming at V came to 2 bases and at J to 4 bases, leaving 10 bases not matched to a gene. The CDR3 totals 16 residues. Per germline, CDR1 MNHEY and CDR2 SMNVEV (reference sequence). CDR3 nucleotide sequence: TGTGCCAGCAGTTTACACCTGACAGGGTTAAGAGAGACCCAGTACTTC. It specifies CASSLHLTGLRETQYF.

This clone was detected many times. The gene calls are TRBV6-5 and TRBJ1-1; 7 positions match TRBD1. V lost 5 bases and J lost 6; bases outside the gene matches: 3. CDR3 length: 12 amino acids. In germline, CDR1 is MNHEY, CDR2 SVGAGI. The CDR3 DNA follows: TGTGCCAGCAGTAACAGGGGACCTGAAGCTTTCTTT. It yields the protein CASSNRGPEAFF.

In the case of this clone: Within the sample, other DNA sequences also encode this same CDR3. This sequence joins TRBV30 and TRBJ1-1, with 8 bases identical to TRBD1. The V and J ends lost 2 bases and 4 bases, in that order; junction bases with no gene match: 0. The CDR3 runs 12 residues. Germline CDR1 and CDR2: GTSNPN and SVGIG (reference sequence). CDR3: CAWSTGGTEAFF. CDR3 DNA: TGTGCCTGGAGTACAGGGGGCACTGAAGCTTTCTTT.

The genes are TRBV10-3 and TRBJ2-1, with 10 bases lining up with TRBD1. This CDR3 comprises 14 residues. Losses at the gene ends were 4 bases for V and 9 bases for J; bases not matched to a gene: 6. Germline CDR1 reads ENHRY; CDR2 reads SYGVKD. The CDR3 DNA is TGTGCCATCAGTGCTCAGACAGGGGGCACTGAGCAGTTCTTC. It translates to CAISAQTGGTEQFF.

This chain joins TRBV18 and TRBJ1-2; TRBD1 might be the D (5 bases). Between the trimmed V and J ends, which lost 0 bases and 8 bases, there was a span of 10 bases. CDR1 is KGHSH and CDR2 is LQKENI in the germline V gene. This CDR3 contains 13 residues. CDR3 in amino acids: CASSPPSKGGYTF. The CDR3 DNA sequence: TGTGCCAGCTCACCACCTTCGAAGGGGGGCTACACCTTC. The whole variable domain, remainder taken from reference TRBV18 and TRBJ1-2, is NAGVMQNPRHLVRRRGQEARLRCSPMKGHSHVYWYRQLPEEGLKFMVYLQKENIIDESGMPKERFSAEFPKEGPSILRIQQVVRGDSAAYFCASSPPSKGGYTFGSGTRLTVV.

The rearrangement links TRBV4-1 to TRBJ2-5; D is uncertain. The CDR3 covers 14 residues. The germline V and J ends were trimmed by 1 base and 1 base, with 7 bases remaining between them. The germline CDR1 and CDR2 sequences are MGHRA and YSYEKL. DNA for the CDR3: TGCGCCAGCAGCCAAGCCCTCCCCCAAGAGACCCAGTACTTC. It specifies CASSQALPQETQYF.

V usage is TRBV18 and J usage is TRBJ1-2; 8 bases are shared with TRBD1. The CDR3 spans 15 residues. V lost 3 bases and J lost 4; bases outside the gene matches: 7. In germline, CDR1 is KGHSH, CDR2 LQKENI. The CDR3 bases are TGTGCCAGCTCACCTTATGACAGGGGAATCTATGGCTACACCTTC. Translating gives CASSPYDRGIYGYTF.

DNA for the CDR3: TGTGCCAGAAGCGGACAGCGAACCTACGAGCAGTACTTC. This translates into CARSGQRTYEQYF. The chain employs TRBV21-1 and TRBJ2-7; TRBD1, as called in the table, went unchecked against the DNA. TRBV21-1 is assigned pseudogene status. The CDR3 consists of 13 residues.

Turning to this clone: Different DNA sequences within this sample yield the same CDR3. The chain joins TRBV5-1 to TRBJ1-1; possible D gene TRBD1, 6 bases. CDR3 size: 14 residues. Trimming pared 1 base from V and 3 bases from J, leaving 10 bases between. Per the germline V gene, CDR1 is SGHRS and CDR2 is YFSETQ. In DNA form, the CDR3 reads TGCGCCAGCAGCTTGCAGGGGAGCGACACTGAAGCTTTCTTT. Translated: CASSLQGSDTEAFF. Supplemented by reference TRBV5-1 and TRBJ1-1, the full variable domain reads KAGVTQTPRYLIKTRGQQVTLSCSPISGHRSVSWYQQTPGQGLQFLFEYFSETQRNKGNFPGRFSGRQFSNSRSEMNVSTLELGDSALYLCASSLQGSDTEAFFGQGTRLTVV.

This clone has just a few counts. The rearrangement uses TRBV9 and TRBJ1-4; D not resolved. Germline loops: CDR1 SGDLS, CDR2 YYNGEE. Trimming stripped 3 bases from V and 1 base from J, with 10 bases between. This CDR3 spans 15 amino acids. CDR3 in DNA: TGTGCCAGCAGCGCGTTACAACGAACTAATGAAAAACTGTTTTTT. It codes for CASSALQRTNEKLFF. Based on the CDR3 plus reference TRBV9 and TRBJ1-4, the full variable domain is DSGVTQTPKHLITATGQRVTLRCSPRSGDLSVYWYQQSLDQGLQFLIQYYNGEERAKGNILERFSAQQFPDLHSELNLSSLELGDSALYFCASSALQRTNEKLFFGSGTQLSVL.

The genes are TRBV23-1 and TRBJ1-2, with TRBD1 matching over 7 bases. TRBV23-1 is recorded as an ORF, its role being uncertain. J lost 7 bases, V lost 0 bases, and 17 bases had no gene match. This CDR3 comprises 18 residues. CDR3 in amino acids: CASSQSLYPGHPGGGYTF. Written as DNA, the CDR3 is TGCGCCAGCAGTCAATCTCTTTATCCGGGACACCCAGGGGGTGGCTACACCTTC.

The V gene is TRBV13, the J gene TRBJ2-7; tentatively, D is TRBD1 (5 bases). With 5 bases removed from V and 0 bases from J, the gap between germline ends came to 11 bases. The CDR3 covers 14 residues. CDR1 and CDR2 from the germline V gene are PRHDT and FYEKMQ (reference sequence). CDR3 loop: CASSPGHRSYEQYF. CDR3 bases: TGTGCCAGCAGCCCCGGACACCGCTCCTACGAGCAGTACTTC.

This chain joins TRBV30 and TRBJ1-6; D is ambiguous. The CDR3 runs 15 residues. CDR1 and CDR2 from the germline V gene are GTSNPN and SVGIG (reference sequence). The V end lost 5 bases, the J end lost 7 bases, and 18 bases lay between the germline ends. The CDR3 sequence: CAWGLDWARNSPLHF. In DNA form, the CDR3 reads TGTGCCTGGGGCCTGGACTGGGCGCGGAATTCACCCCTCCACTTT.

CDR3: CASSFAGEQYF. The CDR3 DNA follows: TGTGCCAGCAGCTTCGCAGGGGAGCAGTACTTC. The chain joins TRBV5-6 to TRBJ2-7, with a tentative D call TRBD1 (5 bases). The CDR3 has 11 amino acids. Per the germline V gene, CDR1 is SGHDT and CDR2 is YYEEEE. The V end lost 2 bases, the J end lost 7 bases, and 7 bases lay between the germline ends.